This TCR beta chain was retrieved from a study of T cell changes during pregnancy in multiple sclerosis. Data came from immunoSEQ multiplex PCR; TCRdb stores just in-frame clones and leaves some out. Of about 39,000 clones listed, 85% to 95% are singletons. Germline values: CDR1 SGHNT, CDR2 YYREEE (reference sequence). This CDR3 comprises 16 residues. The V segment lost 3 bases and the J segment 6 bases; nucleotides outside the gene matches: 6. The origin of this receptor is a female donor with multiple sclerosis, enrolled in a pregnancy study. V usage is TRBV5-4 and J usage is TRBJ2-2; 12 bases align to TRBD1. The sequencing here drew on CD4+ T cells from peripheral blood mononuclear cells, taken after pregnancy. CDR3 nucleotide sequence: TGTGCCAGCAGCTCGCCGGGACAGGGGGCGCCCGGGGAGCTGTTTTTT. This translates into CASSSPGQGAPGELFF. Based on the CDR3 plus reference TRBV5-4 and TRBJ2-2, the full variable domain is ETGVTQSPTHLIKTRGQQVTLRCSSQSGHNTVSWYQQALGQGPQFIFQYYREEENGRGNFPPRFSGLQFPNYSSELNVNALELDDSALYLCASSSPGQGAPGELFFGEGSRLTVL.